A single sample gave rise to the 28 T cell receptor beta chains below, sequenced in a study of technical replicates of blood from several donors. Here immunoSEQ multiplex PCR was the method, and the copy in TCRdb shows in-frame clones only, minus some. The data show 60,000 to 90,000 clones, approximately 96% seen once. The sequenced sample consisted of T cells isolated from PBMCs. The source of these receptors is a human donor in good health.

The chain has TRBV6-6 and TRBJ2-5; unclear D gene. Trimming stripped 0 bases from V and 2 bases from J, with 7 bases between. Germline lookup yields CDR1 MNHNY and CDR2 SVGAGI (reference sequence). This CDR3 contains 14 residues. The CDR3 spells CASSYSYQQETQYF. CDR3 DNA: TGTGCCAGCAGTTACTCGTATCAGCAAGAGACCCAGTACTTC.

The chain uses TRBV5-8 and TRBJ2-3; D not resolved. This CDR3 comprises 15 residues. Deletions cut 4 bases from V and 6 bases from J, with 18 bases between. From germline, CDR1 is SGHTS and CDR2 YDEGEE. CDR3 coding DNA: TGTGCCAGCAGCAGACTCCTGTCGGTTGGCGATACGCAGTATTTT. Translating it yields CASSRLLSVGDTQYF. The variable domain in full, with the rest retrieved from reference TRBV5-8 and TRBJ2-3, is EAGVTQSPTHLIKTRGQQATLRCSPISGHTSVYWYQQALGLGLQFLLWYDEGEERNRGNFPPRFSGRQFPNYSSELNVNALELEDSALYLCASSRLLSVGDTQYFGPGTRLTVL.

The chain joins TRBV10-3 to TRBJ2-7, with 9 bases identical to TRBD2. Germline loops: CDR1 ENHRY, CDR2 SYGVKD. The CDR3 is 14 residues long. The J segment lost 2 bases and the V segment lost 2 bases, leaving 1 base of the junction unmatched. The chain's CDR3 is CAISEAGGPYEQYF. As DNA, the CDR3 is TGTGCCATCAGTGAGGCGGGAGGGCCCTACGAGCAGTACTTC.

V is TRBV6-1 and J is TRBJ1-2, with 7 positions matching TRBD1. CDR1 MNHNS and CDR2 SASEGT come from the germline V gene. The CDR3 loop spans 13 amino acids. V trimming: 6 bases; J trimming: 6 bases; junction bases outside the gene matches: 7. CDR3 in DNA: TGTGCCAGCAGGCAACCAACAGGGGATGGCTACACCTTC. Its protein product is CASRQPTGDGYTF.

The rearrangement joins TRBV5-1 to TRBJ1-1; D is possibly TRBD1 (5 bases). Per germline, CDR1 SGHRS and CDR2 YFSETQ. The CDR3 sequence is 13 residues long. Trimming removed 4 bases from V and 3 bases from J, with 10 bases in between. CDR3 nucleotide sequence: TGCGCCAGCAGCGAACAGGAGTACACTGAAGCTTTCTTT. It translates to CASSEQEYTEAFF.

J is TRBJ1-5 and V is TRBV4-2; D may be TRBD1 (6 bases). Germline loops: CDR1 LGHNA, CDR2 YNFKEQ. The CDR3 is 16 amino acids. The V end was cut by 0 bases, the J end by 3 bases, with 12 bases between. The CDR3 DNA reads as TGTGCCAGCAGCCAAGAAATTCGGACAGACAATCAGCCCCAGCATTTT. Amino acid sequence: CASSQEIRTDNQPQHF.

The rearrangement uses TRBV7-2 and TRBJ2-7; D ambiguous. The ends were cut back, 2 bases at V and 4 bases at J, with 6 bases in the middle. The CDR3 runs to 12 residues. Germline CDR1 and CDR2: SGHTA and FQGNSA. In DNA form, the CDR3 reads TGTGCCAGCAGCTTACAGGCTTACGAGCAGTACTTC. It codes for CASSLQAYEQYF.

The V call is TRBV27, the J call TRBJ1-2; tentatively, D is TRBD1 (6 bases). The CDR3 spans 13 residues. The germline V gene encodes CDR1 MNHEY and CDR2 SMNVEV (reference sequence). V was pared by 3 bases and J by 8 bases, with 13 bases between. The CDR3 coding sequence is TGTGCCAGCAGTTTTGAGGGGGGGCGAGGCTACACCTTC. Translating gives CASSFEGGRGYTF.

The chain combines TRBV27 with TRBJ2-7; a weak D match, TRBD2 (5 bases). V was clipped by 2 bases and J by 0 bases, with 11 bases between them. The CDR3 contains 15 residues. Germline CDR1 MNHEY, CDR2 SMNVEV (reference sequence). CDR3 DNA sequence: TGTGCCAGCAGTTTACGAGCGGAAAGCTCCTACGAGCAGTACTTC. This codes for CASSLRAESSYEQYF.

J is TRBJ2-7 and V is TRBV6-5; TRBD1 agrees at 9 bases. Germline CDR1 is MNHEY and CDR2 is SVGAGI. Trimming took 9 bases from V and 1 from J; bases not matched to a gene: 7. The length of the CDR3 is 14 residues. The CDR3 loop reads CASSGTGISYEQYF. The CDR3 DNA reads TGTGCCAGTTCCGGGACAGGGATTTCCTACGAGCAGTACTTC.

The gene calls are TRBV10-3 and TRBJ2-7; tentatively, D is TRBD1 (5 bases). V was shortened by 6 bases and J by 1 base, with 10 bases between the two germline ends. The CDR3 loop spans 13 amino acids. From germline, CDR1 is ENHRY and CDR2 SYGVKD. The CDR3 reads CAISQDTSYEQYF. In nucleotides, the CDR3 is TGTGCCATCAGCCAGGACACTTCCTACGAGCAGTACTTC.

The V and J genes are TRBV4-2 and TRBJ2-1, with TRBD2 matching over 8 bases. CDR3 size: 18 residues. From germline, CDR1 is LGHNA and CDR2 YNFKEQ. The V segment lost 0 bases and the J segment 6 bases; nucleotides outside the gene matches: 13. CDR3 bases: TGTGCCAGCAGCCAAGATTCGGAAGCGGGAGTAAGGGGCAATGAGCAGTTCTTC. This translates into CASSQDSEAGVRGNEQFF.

The genes are TRBV5-1 and TRBJ2-2; the match to TRBD1 covers 7 bases. The V and J ends lost 5 bases and 1 base, in that order; junction bases with no gene match: 5. This CDR3 contains 15 residues. Germline values: CDR1 SGHRS, CDR2 YFSETQ. The DNA of the CDR3 is TGCGCCAGCAGACCCGGGACAGAGAACACCGGGGAGCTGTTTTTT. It is translated as CASRPGTENTGELFF.

V and J are TRBV2 and TRBJ2-4; 9 nucleotides match TRBD1. CDR3 size: 17 residues. Germline V gene lookup returns CDR1 SNHLY and CDR2 FYNNEI. The V segment lost 4 bases and the J segment 2 bases; nucleotides outside the gene matches: 9. In nucleotides, the CDR3 is TGTGCCAGCAGTGCTCGACAGGGGGTGTCGTCCAAAAACATTCAGTACTTC. Translation gives CASSARQGVSSKNIQYF.

The chain couples TRBV27 to TRBJ2-4, with 10 bases identical to TRBD2. J was trimmed by 2 bases and V by 5 bases; bases with no gene match: 12. Germline V gene lookup returns CDR1 MNHEY and CDR2 SMNVEV (reference sequence). The CDR3 length is 18 residues. The CDR3: CASSPSLLAGVSKNIQYF. In DNA form, the CDR3 reads TGTGCCAGCAGTCCATCCCTCCTAGCGGGAGTATCCAAAAACATTCAGTACTTC.

The chain's CDR3 is CANSRTGDGYTF. The DNA for the CDR3 is TGTGCCAACTCTAGGACAGGGGACGGCTACACCTTC. V is TRBV6-1 and J is TRBJ1-2; 9 nucleotides agree with TRBD1. CDR1 and CDR2 from the germline V gene are MNHNS and SASEGT. V shed 10 bases, J shed 8 bases, and the junction held 8 bases outside the gene matches. This CDR3 region has 12 residues.

The chain carries TRBV2 and TRBJ2-1; D might be TRBD2 (7 bases). Trimming shortened V by 8 bases and J by 8 bases, and 22 bases separated the two germline ends. Germline assignment: CDR1 SNHLY and CDR2 FYNNEI. There are 15 residues in the CDR3. CDR3 region: CASERGGGPKDEQFF. The CDR3 DNA reads TGTGCCAGCGAGAGGGGGGGAGGGCCTAAGGATGAGCAGTTCTTC.

The CDR3 loop reads CAISEVGQTNFYEQYF. CDR3 nucleotide sequence: TGTGCCATCAGTGAGGTTGGACAGACGAACTTCTACGAGCAGTACTTC. The chain couples TRBV10-3 to TRBJ2-7; TRBD1 is a possible D gene (6 bases). The V end lost 2 bases, the J end lost 3 bases, and 17 bases lay between the germline ends. The CDR3 has 16 residues. Germline CDR1 and CDR2: ENHRY and SYGVKD.

The genes are TRBV4-3 and TRBJ2-3, with D hard to call. The V and J ends lost 0 bases and 1 base respectively, with 14 bases between them. The CDR3 extends over 17 amino acids. Germline CDR1 is LGHNA and CDR2 is YSLEER. This CDR3 is CASSQEGEPQGTDTQYF. CDR3 DNA: TGCGCCAGCAGCCAAGAAGGTGAACCCCAGGGCACAGATACGCAGTATTTT.

The sample holds one count of this clone. The genes are TRBV30 and TRBJ1-3; D remains unclear. Trimming stripped 4 bases from V and 0 bases from J, with 7 bases between. The CDR3 runs to 13 residues. Germline assignment: CDR1 GTSNPN and CDR2 SVGIG (reference sequence). CDR3 protein: CAWTLNSGNTIYF. CDR3 nucleotides: TGTGCCTGGACCCTAAACTCTGGAAACACCATATATTTT.

V and J are TRBV7-3 and TRBJ2-5, with 7 bases lining up with TRBD1. J lost 4 bases, V lost 4 bases, and 12 bases had no gene match. The CDR3 is 16 amino acids. The germline V gene has CDR1 SGHTA and CDR2 FQGTGA. CDR3 region: CASSSTGPRQGETQYF. The CDR3 DNA follows: TGTGCCAGCAGCTCGACCGGACCCAGACAGGGAGAGACCCAGTACTTC.

The gene calls are TRBV10-3 and TRBJ2-2, with 7 positions matching TRBD1. V gave up 6 bases and J gave up 6 bases; unmatched junction bases: 7. This CDR3 has 14 residues. Germline CDR1 is ENHRY and CDR2 is SYGVKD. The chain's CDR3 is CAIRGDSRAGELFF. The CDR3 DNA sequence: TGTGCCATCAGAGGGGACAGTAGAGCCGGGGAGCTGTTTTTT.

This clone was recorded only once. This rearrangement joins TRBV28 to TRBJ2-3; the D gene is possibly TRBD1 (7 bases). CDR1 MDHEN and CDR2 SYDVKM come from the germline V gene. CDR3 length equals 17 residues. V was cut by 3 bases and J by 4 bases, with 20 bases left in between. The CDR3 sequence: CASSFQRQGTGADTQYF. The CDR3 DNA reads TGTGCCAGCAGTTTCCAGCGACAGGGAACGGGGGCAGATACGCAGTATTTT.

The chain uses TRBV9 and TRBJ2-7; no firm D call. Germline CDR1 is SGDLS and CDR2 is YYNGEE. This CDR3 has 14 amino acids. V dropped 0 bases and J dropped 3 bases, with 10 bases sitting between them. The DNA for the CDR3 is TGTGCCAGCAGCGTAGCCGGCGGAAACTACGAGCAGTACTTC. Residues: CASSVAGGNYEQYF. Variable domain in full (rest from reference TRBV9 and TRBJ2-7): DSGVTQTPKHLITATGQRVTLRCSPRSGDLSVYWYQQSLDQGLQFLIQYYNGEERAKGNILERFSAQQFPDLHSELNLSSLELGDSALYFCASSVAGGNYEQYFGPGTRLTVT.

This clone showed up just a few times. This chain joins TRBV7-2 and TRBJ1-5; D unresolved. V was pared by 4 bases and J by 4 bases, with 8 bases between. Germline V gene data show CDR1 as SGHTA and CDR2 as FQGNSA. The CDR3 covers 13 residues. For the CDR3, the DNA is TGTGCCAGCAGCTCCCTCGTGAATCAGCCCCAGCATTTT. Residues: CASSSLVNQPQHF.

V and J are TRBV2 and TRBJ1-1; 9 bases map to TRBD1. The germline V gene has CDR1 SNHLY and CDR2 FYNNEI. The CDR3 covers 14 residues. V lost 6 bases and J lost 11; bases outside the gene matches: 13. The CDR3 loop reads CASSPETGGEWAFF. The CDR3 coding sequence is TGTGCCAGCAGCCCGGAGACAGGGGGTGAATGGGCTTTCTTT.

The chain carries TRBV19 and TRBJ2-1; D not resolved. In germline, CDR1 is LNHDA, CDR2 SQIVND (reference sequence). The CDR3 is 11 amino acids. The germline V and J ends were trimmed by 3 bases and 7 bases, with 4 bases remaining between them. This CDR3 is CASSIANEQFF. Written as DNA, the CDR3 is TGTGCCAGTAGTATCGCGAATGAGCAGTTCTTC.

J is TRBJ1-1 and V is TRBV5-8, with 8 bases aligning to TRBD1. The J segment lost 3 bases and the V segment lost 2 bases, leaving 3 bases of the junction unmatched. The CDR3 is 14 amino acids. CDR1 SGHTS and CDR2 YDEGEE come from the germline V gene. DNA for the CDR3: TGTGCCAGCAGCTTACCACAGGGGGACACTGAAGCTTTCTTT. Translation: CASSLPQGDTEAFF.